The entry below gives a single T cell receptor beta chain sequence along with its context. Authors' analysis steps: For nucleated cells, counts were estimated from reference gene primer amplification. Assay: immunoSEQ multiplex PCR; the TCRdb copy retains only in-frame clones and omits some. Clonal size and the V and J genes are those of that table, whereas D and trimming came from the DNA. The sample consists of more than 100,000 clones, more than 70% of them appearing once. The data were obtained in a study of blood T cell repertoires in COVID-19. Study-level information: The analysed material was cDNA or gDNA that came from T cells, B-cell-depleted T cells, or PBMCs.

The CDR3 runs to 12 residues. V lost 9 bases and J 0 bases, leaving 8 bases between the germline ends. In germline, CDR1 is SGHVS, CDR2 FQNEAQ. This TCR was sampled from a woman aged 55-70 years with acute or convalescent COVID-19. The rearrangement links TRBV7-8 to TRBJ1-1; no clear D gene. The sample taken for sequencing was peripheral blood. The CDR3 DNA is TGTGCCAGTGGACTGATGAACACTGAAGCTTTCTTT. Its translation: CASGLMNTEAFF.